The TCR beta chain described here comes from a study of T cells in Graves' hyperthyroidism and ophthalmopathy (dated by TCRdb to 2018 to 2020). Regarding the study in general: Peripheral blood samples were taken at initial diagnosis, before any treatment was given. To identify distinguishing TCR V-J signatures, a discovery cohort of around 100 patients was used, comprising 43 with Graves' ophthalmopathy and some 60 with stable Graves' hyperthyroidism. An independent validation cohort of fewer than 20 hyperthyroidism patients and more than 15 patients who later progressed to ophthalmopathy tested prospective prediction of ophthalmopathy. The approximately 98 discovery patients were randomly divided into training and test sets at a 7:3 ratio. In addition, the study compared T-cell repertoires in thyroid tissue and in blood from roughly 6 Graves' hyperthyroidism patients. Following sampling, methimazole starting at 30 mg daily was given to hyperthyroidism patients, and high-dose intravenous methylprednisolone was given to ophthalmopathy patients. The paper reports TCR Vbeta CDR3 sequencing of fewer than 150 peripheral blood samples: around 41 ophthalmopathy, about 75 hyperthyroidism and some 17 progressor patients. Beyond this particular receptor, the publication reports: In cross-validation, a model built on a 13 V-J signature told ophthalmopathy apart from stable hyperthyroidism with under 90% sensitivity and around 81% specificity, and in testing the same model reached 80%/75%. In validation, the model predicted progression to ophthalmopathy with just under 71% sensitivity and about 72% specificity, a median of roughly seven months before onset. Sample size was not statistically predetermined, and blinding of investigators to group allocation was not performed. Most expanded thyroid clonotypes (frequency above 0.001) were also detected in blood, suggesting blood repertoires may reflect thyroid immune responses.

TCR beta CDR3 regions were amplified from RNA transcripts. The TCR CDR3 was subjected to a first round of RT-PCR using the HTBI primer set and the Qiagen OneStep RT-PCR kit. Libraries were constructed in a second round of multiplex PCR, after which size selection and purification were carried out. The libraries were sequenced on an Illumina HiSeq2000 using paired-end 100 bp reads. Concerning the study's data processing: SOAPnuke was used to process the raw data, removing reads that contained adapters or uncalled bases, had a mean Phred below 15, or lacked an exact match to the constant primer or identifier. COPE v1.2.5 was used to merge high-quality paired reads, and clonotypes were defined as unique nucleotide sequences. MiTCR v1.1 was used to align clonotypes to the IMGT TRBV, TRBD and TRBJ reference segments. The analysis was restricted to V-J combinations with a frequency above 0.0001, which together covered about 99% of the repertoires. A TCS score was defined as the ratio of F50 (clonal expansion) to E x V (chaos), with BLOSUM62-based TCRdist applied between CDR3 peptides within each V-J. Welch's t-statistics and random forest reduced 500 to 650 V-J features to about 12, which were used in a naive Bayes classifier (R e1071). TCRdb reprocessing: public reads trimmed at Q25 with fastp, clones called with MiXCR, in-frame beta chains kept. A single entry per CDR3 protein holds the most common genes and DNA from its merged rows. The V and J calls shown here were made by TCRdb, not taken from the authors' results. The table for this sample lists about 290,000 distinct CDR3 sequences; around 15% of them were counted only once. The ten largest clonotypes hold less than 70% of the sample.

In its sample, this clonotype was seen many times. The specificity of this receptor is unknown. The sample holds no much larger clone one base away, and base qualities are not on file. CDR1 and CDR2, per the germline V gene, are MDHEN and SYDVKM. Trimming costs V 5 bases and J 2 bases, and their ends lie 13 bases apart. The CDR3, cysteine through phenylalanine, is 14 amino acids long. The CDR3 DNA has 42 bases and is translated from base 1. Moderately to severely active disease, a Clinical Activity Score of at least 3, a NOSPECS grade of at least 4, and a duration under 3 months were present in ophthalmopathy patients. Any patient with an uncontrolled infection, another autoimmune disease, pregnancy or lactation was excluded. Diagnoses were established on the basis of clinical symptoms, serum thyroxine and TRAb, thyroid ultrasound, and orbital computed tomography. PBMCs were separated from roughly 10 ml of fresh peripheral blood using Ficoll-Paque density gradient centrifugation. Total RNA was extracted using Trizol reagent, and RNA quality was assessed on an Agilent 2100 Bioanalyzer.

The sequencing input was blood. The V and J segments used are TRBV28 and TRBJ2-7; confidence is insufficient to name the D gene. The origin of this receptor is a woman aged 55-70 years with Graves' ophthalmopathy. The CDR3 corresponds to CASSTLGEAYEQYF. At the DNA level, the sequence is TGTGCCAGCAGTACACTCGGAGAGGCCTACGAGCAGTACTTC. The full variable domain, completed from the reference TRBV28 and TRBJ2-7 proteins outside the CDR3, reads DVKVTQSSRYLVKRTGEKVFLECVQDMDHENMFWYRQDPGLGLRLIYFSYDVKMKEKGDIPEGYSVSREKKERFSLILESASTNQTSMYLCASSTLGEAYEQYFGPGTRLTVT.